Each of the 10 T cell receptor beta chains below was sequenced from the same sample in a study of blood T cell repertoires in COVID-19. The repertoire was sequenced with immunoSEQ multiplex PCR; TCRdb's copy has only in-frame clones and lacks some. The sample gives around 260,000 clones, approximately 88% of which show up once; 0.9% to 1% is in the top ten. The sample comprised peripheral blood. These TCRs come from a woman in her thirties or forties who had recovered from COVID-19.

V usage is TRBV10-2 and J usage is TRBJ2-2, with TRBD2 matching over 15 bases. Germline V gene lookup returns CDR1 WSHSY and CDR2 SAAADI. The CDR3 extends over 15 amino acids. The V gene end was trimmed by 7 bases and the J gene end by 8 bases; junction bases not matched to a gene: 5. The CDR3 nucleotides read TGCGCCAGCATCGGACTAGCGGGAGGGGTTGGGGAGCTGTTTTTT. Translation: CASIGLAGGVGELFF.

The chain couples TRBV28 to TRBJ1-4; D unclear. Trimming took off 4 bases at V and 0 bases at J, with 12 bases between the two ends. CDR1 and CDR2 from the germline V gene are MDHEN and SYDVKM. The length of the CDR3 is 16 residues. As DNA, the CDR3 is TGTGCCAGCAGTTCTGTTGGGCACACAACTAATGAAAAACTGTTTTTT. The encoded protein is CASSSVGHTTNEKLFF.

CDR3 protein: CATSLGQGDTIYF. The CDR3 region has the DNA TGTGCCACCAGCTTGGGACAGGGCGACACCATATATTTT. The chain links TRBV15 to TRBJ1-3, with 9 bases that match TRBD1. The germline V gene has CDR1 LNHNV and CDR2 YYDKDF (reference sequence). The V gene end was trimmed by 5 bases and the J gene end by 8 bases; junction bases not matched to a gene: 4. The CDR3 is 13 residues long.

V is TRBV10-3 and J is TRBJ2-1; D is possibly TRBD2 (6 bases). The CDR3 sequence is 17 residues long. CDR1 ENHRY and CDR2 SYGVKD come from the germline V gene. The ends were cut back, 6 bases at V and 0 bases at J, with 18 bases in the middle. The CDR3 nucleotides read TGTGCCATCAGCGCTTCCCGACTAGACAACTCCTACAATGAGCAGTTCTTC. This translates into CAISASRLDNSYNEQFF.

V usage is TRBV5-6 and J usage is TRBJ2-7; the match to TRBD2 covers 7 bases. Germline V lookup: CDR1 SGHDT, CDR2 YYEEEE. V shed 0 bases, J shed 5 bases, and the junction held 5 bases outside the gene matches. The CDR3 has 14 residues. This CDR3 reads CASSLAGRRDEQYF. CDR3 DNA: TGTGCCAGCAGCTTGGCCGGGAGGCGCGACGAGCAGTACTTC.

V is TRBV19 and J is TRBJ1-6; tentatively, D is TRBD1 (6 bases). The CDR3 has 16 amino acids. Germline CDR1 and CDR2: LNHDA and SQIVND (reference sequence). V was trimmed by 6 bases and J by 0 bases, leaving 12 bases between them. This CDR3 is CASSRDISSYNSPLHF. DNA of the CDR3: TGTGCCAGTAGCCGGGACATCAGCTCCTATAATTCACCCCTCCACTTT.

The rearrangement joins TRBV29-1 to TRBJ2-3; TRBD1 aligns across 8 bases. The junction had 8 bases not matched to a gene; V was cut back by 7 bases and J by 5 bases. The V gene's germline CDR1 is SQVTM and CDR2 ANQGSEA. The CDR3 length is 13 residues. CDR3 loop: CSAGQGSRDTQYF. CDR3 nucleotide sequence: TGCAGCGCCGGACAGGGCTCTAGAGATACGCAGTATTTT.

This clone has just one count. The DNA of the CDR3 is TGTGCCAGCAGCTTAGCTGGGGGGGGGTGGAATGAGCAGTTCTTC. It specifies CASSLAGGGWNEQFF. This chain links TRBV7-9 with TRBJ2-1; 7 nucleotides line up with TRBD2. This CDR3 has 15 residues. Germline CDR1 reads SEHNR; CDR2 reads FQNEAQ (reference sequence). J lost 7 bases, V lost 0 bases, and 6 bases had no gene match.

The chain links TRBV5-5 to TRBJ2-7, with D perhaps TRBD1 (5 bases). This CDR3 has 14 amino acids. V lost 0 bases to trimming and J lost 3 bases, with 10 bases between them. The germline gives CDR1 SGHKS, CDR2 YYEKEE (reference sequence). CDR3 coding DNA: TGTGCCAGCAGCTTGGAGGGGCGCCACTACGAGCAGTACTTC. Amino acids: CASSLEGRHYEQYF.

The chain is built from TRBV24-1 and TRBJ2-2; the match to TRBD2 covers 15 bases. V was pared by 6 bases and J by 1 base, with 8 bases of the junction left unmatched. This CDR3 comprises 19 residues. The germline gives CDR1 KGHDR, CDR2 SFDVKD. For the CDR3, the DNA is TGTGCCACCAGTCACGCTCCGGGACTAGCGGGAGGGAACACCGGGGAGCTGTTTTTT. Protein: CATSHAPGLAGGNTGELFF.